This T cell receptor beta chain is drawn from a study of control samples from healthy donors and cancer patients. Germline CDR1 is SGHTA and CDR2 is FQGNSA. The CDR3 runs to 15 residues. V lost 5 bases and J 2 bases, leaving 10 bases between the germline ends. The repertoire was sequenced with immunoSEQ multiplex PCR; TCRdb's copy has only in-frame clones and lacks some. Among some 90,000 clones, 70% to 90% were seen once, and the ten largest hold over 0.95%. Sequenced sample: blood. V gene TRBV7-2 combines with J gene TRBJ2-6, with D hard to call. This sequence was found in a woman aged 50 to 60 in good health. The CDR3 protein is CASSPDGAGANVLTF. The CDR3 DNA sequence: TGTGCCAGCAGCCCTGATGGGGCTGGGGCCAACGTCCTGACTTTC.